The rows below give T cell receptor beta chains drawn from one sample of a study of CXCR3-negative and CXCR3-positive naive CD8 T cells. TCRdb re-called the 5' RACE reads and gives one entry per CDR3 protein, without DNA. The listing contains about 24,000 distinct CDR3 sequences. Sequenced input: naive CXCR3- CD8+ T cells from blood. Receptors were obtained from a human donor in good health. Some clones in this sample may be carry-over from other donors' samples. The CDR3 runs from the conserved cysteine through the conserved F or W. Fields, in order: clone size, J gene, V gene, CDR3 protein. Size tells how often a clone was seen (once, few, many) or the class of an expanded clone, and some rows leave it out.

- TRBJ2-1 TRBV27 CASTGWGPYNEQFF
- TRBJ1-2 TRBV7-9 CASSNSEGAWDGYTF
- TRBJ2-5 TRBV29-1 CSAHGDGTEYQETQYF
- TRBJ1-5 TRBV19 CASRMTGAMNQPQHF
- TRBJ2-1 TRBV7-9 CASSLASGARYNEQFF
- TRBJ2-7 TRBV6-2/TRBV6-3 CASSYPRRFGTGLEEQYF
- TRBJ2-5 TRBV28 CASRGAGGQETQYF
- TRBJ2-7 TRBV29-1 CSVEGDTGGYEQYF
- TRBJ2-5 TRBV6-5 CASSYSILAGGLEDQYF
- TRBJ1-5 TRBV12-3/TRBV12-4 CASCVRLVGPQPQHF
- TRBJ2-1 TRBV28 CASSLSAPRDYNEQFF
- TRBJ2-7 TRBV7-6 CASSPRAGDPHEQYF
- TRBJ1-1 TRBV4-3 CASSQGRTNTEAFF
- TRBJ2-2 TRBV29-1 CSARLVAGELFF
- TRBJ2-7 TRBV25-1 CASRETGSSYEQYF
- TRBJ2-4 TRBV12-3/TRBV12-4 CASSSWTSGSSLFAKNIQYF
- TRBJ2-1 TRBV14 CASNPWGGSYNEQFF
- TRBJ1-1 TRBV6-5 CASSYGVGTEAFF
- TRBJ1-4 TRBV4-1 CASSQGPGTDEKLFF
- TRBJ2-1 TRBV7-3 CASSQTRAGGPGEQFF
- TRBJ2-2 TRBV9 CASSRDRVHTGELFF
- TRBJ2-2 TRBV7-2 CASSLGGVGTGELFF
medium-sized TRBJ2-1 TRBV12-3/TRBV12-4 CASSLEPQGGHNEQFF
- TRBJ2-3 TRBV7-2 CASSEGGLGTDTQYF
- TRBJ2-2 TRBV7-6 CASGPGQNTGELFF
- TRBJ2-5 TRBV14 CASRRDSQETQYF
- TRBJ2-7 TRBV28 CASSLPMRGGGSYEQYF
- TRBJ2-7 TRBV27 CASSPLMGYEQYF
- TRBJ1-2 TRBV27 CASGIDTGLLGYTF
- TRBJ2-3 TRBV2 CASSELDRRTDTQYF
- TRBJ2-7 TRBV7-2 CASSLDRFNEQYF
- TRBJ1-1 TRBV5-6 CASSRYNTEAFF
- TRBJ2-1 TRBV29-1 CSVEPNRGVYYNEQFF
- TRBJ2-7 TRBV23-1 CASSPWDRDLSYEQYF
- TRBJ2-7 TRBV7-9 CASSGAVKSAGGSWEQYF
medium-sized TRBJ2-1 TRBV5-1 CASSDLADEQFF
- TRBJ2-2 TRBV20-1 CSAHSAPLRDTGELFF
- TRBJ2-1 TRBV18 CASSPPIAPREQFF
- TRBJ2-1 TRBV28 CASSFRVPSSYNEQFF
medium-sized TRBJ2-2 TRBV4-3 CASSNTGELFF
- TRBJ1-5 TRBV4-2 CASSQEHRPYQPQHF